Shown below are 7 T cell receptor beta chains from a single sample sequenced in a study of blood T cell repertoires in COVID-19. Data came from immunoSEQ multiplex PCR; TCRdb stores just in-frame clones and leaves some out. The table has just over 300,000 clones, over 75% seen once. Sequencing used PBMCs or T cells enriched from blood (not recorded which). The receptors were sampled from a man aged 25-45 years who had recovered from COVID-19.

The V call is TRBV9, the J call TRBJ1-6, with D perhaps TRBD1 (6 bases). The length of the CDR3 is 15 residues. V was pared by 0 bases and J by 7 bases, with 11 bases between. Germline CDR1 SGDLS, CDR2 YYNGEE. The CDR3 bases are TGTGCCAGCAGCGTAGCGACAGGCGGAAATTCACCCCTCCACTTT. Residues: CASSVATGGNSPLHF.

The chain carries TRBV5-6 and TRBJ1-1, with D possibly matching TRBD1 (6 bases). Per the germline V gene, CDR1 is SGHDT and CDR2 is YYEEEE. V was pared by 4 bases and J by 6 bases, with 16 bases between. This CDR3 has 14 amino acids. In DNA, the CDR3 is TGTGCCAGCAGCCTAATAGCGGGGGGCTCTGAAGCTTTCTTT. This encodes CASSLIAGGSEAFF.

The rearrangement uses TRBV30 and TRBJ1-1; D is possibly TRBD1 (5 bases). The CDR3 length is 13 residues. CDR1 GTSNPN and CDR2 SVGIG come from the germline V gene (reference sequence). The CDR3 is CSLALQAATEAFF. DNA of the CDR3: TGTTCTTTGGCACTACAGGCCGCCACTGAAGCTTTCTTT. Combining the CDR3 with reference TRBV30 and TRBJ1-1 gives the whole variable domain SQTIHQWPATLVQPVGSPLSLECTVEGTSNPNLYWYRQAAGRGLQLLFYSVGIGQISSEVPQNLSASRPQDRQFILSSKKLLLSDSGFYLCSLALQAATEAFFGQGTRLTVV.

The genes are TRBV28 and TRBJ2-1, with D perhaps TRBD1 (5 bases). The CDR3 loop spans 11 amino acids. The ends were cut back, 7 bases at V and 7 bases at J, with 8 bases in the middle. From germline, CDR1 is MDHEN and CDR2 SYDVKM. CDR3 sequence: CASTQGNEQFF. CDR3 DNA: TGTGCCAGCACTCAGGGTAATGAGCAGTTCTTC.

This chain joins TRBV10-3 and TRBJ1-1, with TRBD1 as a possible D gene (5 bases). Trimming took 8 bases from V and 1 from J, leaving 14 bases between them. The CDR3 is 14 residues long. Germline V lookup: CDR1 ENHRY, CDR2 SYGVKD. CDR3 sequence reads: CAIRPGETNTEAFF. For the CDR3, the DNA is TGTGCCATCCGGCCGGGGGAGACGAACACTGAAGCTTTCTTT.

V gene TRBV30 combines with J gene TRBJ2-2; D uncertain. CDR1 GTSNPN and CDR2 SVGIG come from the germline V gene (reference sequence). This CDR3 has 14 amino acids. The ends were cut back, 2 bases at V and 6 bases at J, with 13 bases in the middle. CDR3 DNA sequence: TGTGCCTGGAGTATTAATCGGGTAGCCGGGGAGCTGTTTTTT. This encodes CAWSINRVAGELFF.

The V gene is TRBV11-2, the J gene TRBJ1-2; 10 nucleotides align to TRBD1. The germline V gene encodes CDR1 SGHAT and CDR2 FQNNGV. The CDR3 extends over 17 amino acids. With 0 bases clipped from V and 5 bases from J, the junction kept 9 bases outside the gene matches. Written as DNA, the CDR3 is TGTGCCAGCAGCTTAGATAAGGGGACAGGGGAGACTTATGGCTACACCTTC. The encoded protein is CASSLDKGTGETYGYTF.